The following is a T cell receptor (beta chain) sequence with its context. Its antigen is as yet unknown. This specimen comes from a study of blood T cells in healthy people across ages. General study findings and limits: Researchers deemed the diversity estimates from one million T cells underestimates. Roughly linearly, TCR beta diversity per million T cells fell as age increased.

Using a J-beta primer mix together with a sample-barcoded 5' primer, a second PCR was run for roughly 6 to 12 cycles. Each cDNA was tagged by a template-switch adaptor containing 12 random nucleotides. Every individual sample yielded 2.5 million or more paired-end reads (each containing CDR3). TCRdb analysed the 5' RACE reads with MiXCR anew, one entry per CDR3 protein. The sample has about 830,000 distinct CDR3 sequences, more than 45% seen once. Trimming took 4 bases from V and 6 from J; bases not matched to a gene: 4. The V gene's germline CDR1 is SEHNR and CDR2 FQNEAQ (reference sequence). The length of the CDR3 is 14 residues.

The chain has TRBV7-9 and TRBJ2-1; 9 nucleotides line up with TRBD1. Sequencing was done on a sample of blood. This clonotype was sampled from a man aged 30 to 39 in good health. CDR3: CASSSGQGRNEQFF. CDR3 bases: TGTGCCAGCAGCTCAGGACAGGGGCGCAATGAGCAGTTCTTC. The full variable domain, its missing parts supplied by reference TRBV7-9 and TRBJ2-1, is DTGVSQNPRHKITKRGQNVTFRCDPISEHNRLYWYRQTLGQGPEFLTYFQNEAQLEKSRLLSDRFSAERPKGSFSTLEIQRTEQGDSAMYLCASSSGQGRNEQFFGPGTRLTVL.